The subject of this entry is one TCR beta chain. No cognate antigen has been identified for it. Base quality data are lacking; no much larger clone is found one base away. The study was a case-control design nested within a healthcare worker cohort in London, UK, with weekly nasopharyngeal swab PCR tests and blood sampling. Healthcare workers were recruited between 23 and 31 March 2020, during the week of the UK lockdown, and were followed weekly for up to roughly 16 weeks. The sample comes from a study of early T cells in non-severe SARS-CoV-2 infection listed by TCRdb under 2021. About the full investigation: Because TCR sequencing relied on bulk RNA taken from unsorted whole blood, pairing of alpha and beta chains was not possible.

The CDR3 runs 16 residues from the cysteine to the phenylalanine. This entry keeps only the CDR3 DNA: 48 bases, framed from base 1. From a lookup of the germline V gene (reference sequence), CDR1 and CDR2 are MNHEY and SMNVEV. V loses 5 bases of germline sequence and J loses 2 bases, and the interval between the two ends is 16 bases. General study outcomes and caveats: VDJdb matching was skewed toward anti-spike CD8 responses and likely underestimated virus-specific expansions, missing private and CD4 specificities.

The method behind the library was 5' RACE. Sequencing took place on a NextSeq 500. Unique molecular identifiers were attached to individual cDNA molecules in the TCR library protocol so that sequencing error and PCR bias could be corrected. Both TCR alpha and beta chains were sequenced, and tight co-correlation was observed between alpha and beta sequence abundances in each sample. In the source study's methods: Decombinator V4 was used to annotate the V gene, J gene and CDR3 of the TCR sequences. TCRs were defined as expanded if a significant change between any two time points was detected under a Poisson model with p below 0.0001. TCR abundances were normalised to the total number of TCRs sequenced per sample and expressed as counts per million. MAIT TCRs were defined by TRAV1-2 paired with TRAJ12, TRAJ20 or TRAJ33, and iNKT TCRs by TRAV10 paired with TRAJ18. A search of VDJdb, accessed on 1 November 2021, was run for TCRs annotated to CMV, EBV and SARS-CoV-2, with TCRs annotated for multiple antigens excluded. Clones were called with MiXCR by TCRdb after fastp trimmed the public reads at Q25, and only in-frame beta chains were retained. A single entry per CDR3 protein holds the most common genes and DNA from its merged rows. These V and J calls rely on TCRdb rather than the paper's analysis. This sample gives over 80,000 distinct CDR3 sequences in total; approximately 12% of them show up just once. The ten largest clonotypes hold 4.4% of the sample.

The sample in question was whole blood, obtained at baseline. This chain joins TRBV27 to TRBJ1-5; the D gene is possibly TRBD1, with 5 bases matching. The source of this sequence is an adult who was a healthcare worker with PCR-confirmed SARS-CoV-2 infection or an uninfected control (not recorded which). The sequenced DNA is TGTGCCAGCAGTCCCCGGGGGAAGCTTCGCAATCAGCCCCAGCATTTT. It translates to CASSPRGKLRNQPQHF.